The entry below describes one TCR beta chain. Looked up from germline, CDR1 is MGHRA and CDR2 is YSYEKL. Trimming took off 0 bases at V and 0 bases at J, with 12 bases between the two ends. This CDR3 region has 17 residues. Every immunoSEQ plate was one replicate of a subset's evenly spread DNA. Produced via immunoSEQ multiplex PCR; TCRdb's table is partial and in-frame only. The data contain some 1.4 million clones, roughly 96% of them singletons. The data originate from a study of shared clonotypes between healthy human individuals. The clonotype comes from a man under 40 in good health. What was sequenced was naive CD4+ T cells sorted from blood. As for subset: CD45RA+ positively selected. The V gene is TRBV4-1, the J gene TRBJ1-3; D gene ambiguous. The CDR3 DNA reads as TGCGCCAGCAGCCAAGATCAGACGACCTTCTCTGGAAACACCATATATTTT. This codes for CASSQDQTTFSGNTIYF.